The clone carrying this TCR beta chain was recorded once. These data belong to a study of PD-1 blockade in classical Hodgkin lymphoma. Time point meaning: cycle 4 day 1 (C4D1), after about 6 weeks of nivolumab. Every one of the patients relapsed after autologous stem cell transplantation (brentuximab vedotin exposure was variable). The table came from immunoSEQ multiplex PCR; TCRdb's copy has only in-frame clones and leaves some out. This table holds approximately 96,000 clones, about 93% found once. This receptor was taken from a human donor with classical Hodgkin lymphoma. The specimen comprised peripheral blood mononuclear cells (PBMCs), sampled before the fourth cycle of nivolumab.

CDR3 residues: CASSLVTGVNTEAFF. The CDR3 DNA reads as TGCGCCAGCAGCTTAGTTACAGGGGTGAACACTGAAGCTTTCTTT. This sequence joins TRBV5-1 and TRBJ1-1; 7 bases line up with TRBD1. The CDR3 is made up of 15 amino acids. Germline V CDR1 and CDR2: SGHRS, YFSETQ. V trimming: 2 bases; J trimming: 0 bases; junction bases outside the gene matches: 4.